The clone carrying this TCR gamma chain was seen repeatedly, ten times or more. Its antigen is unidentified. TCRdb's entry gives the protein of a much larger clone, which mismatches this DNA's translation at residue 5, likely from a read error; the protein reported here is translated from the DNA. The sample originates from a study of γδ T cells in repeated Plasmodium falciparum infection. Across the whole study: Sampling occurred at baseline, pre-infection for selected infections, and 21 days post-infection.

Notes on the study in general: The Malian cohort came from a small rural village of predominantly one ethnic group. Waves of new clonotype selection appeared after repeated controlled infections in Vdelta2-negative, largely Vdelta1+, gammadelta T cells.

The CDR3 extends over 15 amino acids. V lost 5 bases to trimming and J lost 8 bases; unmatched junction nucleotides: 6. The germline gives CDR1 GITISATS, CDR2 ISYDGTV (reference sequence). TCRdb reran clone calling via CATT on the multiplex PCR reads. The data show around 14,000 gamma-chain clones, with around 1.6% seen just once and more than 25% held by the top ten. Bulk repertoires came from Vgamma9/Vdelta2+ or Vdelta2-negative gammadelta T cells flow-sorted from PBMC. The rearrangement uses TRGV9 and TRGJP. The J gene was missing in TCRdb and was found by matching the end of the DNA to germline. The source of this sequence is a pool of human donors (malaria-infected and uninfected, not separated). Input material: gamma-delta T cells from blood. In DNA form, the CDR3 reads TGTGCCTTGTGGGTGGTAAAGTTGGGCAAAAAAATCAAGGTATTT. This translates into CALWVVKLGKKIKVF.